This passage covers 21 T cell receptor beta chains from one sample sequenced in a study of T-cell memory formation after mild COVID-19. TCRdb re-called the 5' RACE reads through MiXCR, storing one row per CDR3 protein. The sample comprises 200,000 to 250,000 distinct CDR3 sequences, 7.5% to 10% of which are singletons, and 3.5% rests with the top ten. What was sequenced was PBMCs or a T cell subset sorted from them (not recorded which). The receptors were sampled from a man aged 18-30 years who had mild COVID-19 (a few samples of this study predate the infection). Cell type and time point are not known.

The chain combines TRBV12-3 or TRBV12-4 with TRBJ2-6; tentatively, D is TRBD1 or TRBD2 (6 bases each). V gave up 6 bases and J gave up 3 bases, with 12 bases separating them. This CDR3 is built from 15 residues. CDR3 protein: CASRSRGHGANVLTF. The CDR3 bases are TGTGCCAGCAGGTCACGGGGGCATGGGGCCAACGTCCTGACTTTC.

This clonotype has ten or more counts. The chain is built from TRBV7-9 and TRBJ2-5; no firm D call. Germline loops: CDR1 SEHNR, CDR2 FQNEAQ (reference sequence). V lost 4 bases and J 2 bases, leaving 11 bases between the germline ends. There are 14 residues in the CDR3. The CDR3 region has the DNA TGTGCCAGCAGCTATTGGGCCGTGCAAGAGACCCAGTACTTC. Translating gives CASSYWAVQETQYF.

The chain uses TRBV5-1 and TRBJ2-7; no firm D call. The CDR3 has 16 amino acids. V was pared by 4 bases and J by 6 bases, with 23 bases between. The germline CDR1 and CDR2 sequences are SGHRS and YFSETQ. In nucleotides, the CDR3 is TGCGCCAGCAGCCCCAACCCGAATTTCCGCTTTGGCGAGCAGTACGTC. This sequence encodes CASSPNPNFRFGEQYV.

In this sample, this clonotype turned up many times. This chain connects TRBV12-3 or TRBV12-4 to TRBJ2-1, with D tentatively TRBD1 or TRBD2 (5 bases each). The CDR3 sequence is 17 residues long. Trimming stripped 3 bases from V and 4 bases from J, with 19 bases between. In DNA form, the CDR3 reads TGTGCCAGCAGTTTCCGAGGGGCCTCAGGGAAATACAATGAGCAGTTCTTC. Translation: CASSFRGASGKYNEQFF.

The chain joins TRBV20-1 to TRBJ2-1, with unresolved D. Germline V CDR1 and CDR2: DFQATT, SNEGSKA (reference sequence). V dropped 6 bases and J dropped 7 bases, with 13 bases sitting between them. The CDR3 is made up of 12 amino acids. The CDR3 coding sequence is TGCAGTGCCAGCAGAGGTGGGAATGAGCAGTTCTTC. It is translated as CSASRGGNEQFF.

This clonotype was seen many times. The V and J genes are TRBV6-5 and TRBJ2-7; a weak D match, TRBD1 (6 bases). Trimming shortened V by 4 bases and J by 6 bases, and 22 bases separated the two germline ends. The CDR3 runs to 16 residues. Germline V lookup: CDR1 MNHEY, CDR2 SVGAGI. The CDR3 DNA follows: TGTGCCAGCAGTTCACTCAACAGGGAAAAAGTCGGCGAGCAGTACTTC. Its translation: CASSSLNREKVGEQYF.

The CDR3 bases are TGTGCCAGCAGTGTGGACAGGAAAGAGACCCAGTACTTC. This encodes CASSVDRKETQYF. The chain couples TRBV2 to TRBJ2-5; 7 bases agree with TRBD1. CDR1 and CDR2 (germline): SNHLY, FYNNEI. This CDR3 contains 13 residues. Trimming removed 4 bases from V and 3 bases from J; junction bases left unmatched: 2.

The chain links TRBV19 to TRBJ2-2; D is undetermined. The V gene lost 5 bases and the J gene lost 1 base, with 20 bases spanning the gap. The V gene's germline CDR1 is LNHDA and CDR2 SQIVND (reference sequence). There are 18 residues in the CDR3. CDR3 amino acids: CASSAMGRWVQNTGELFF. In DNA form, the CDR3 reads TGTGCCAGTAGTGCCATGGGCCGGTGGGTACAGAACACCGGGGAGCTGTTTTTT.

There are a few counts of this clonotype. The rearrangement joins TRBV2 to TRBJ1-3; D remains ambiguous. Trimming removed 8 bases from V and 1 base from J, with 9 bases in between. There are 13 residues in the CDR3. The germline CDR1 and CDR2 sequences are SNHLY and FYNNEI. In DNA, the CDR3 is TGTGCCAGCTCTATTGATTCTGGAAACACCATATATTTT. It codes for CASSIDSGNTIYF.

In this sample, this clonotype turned up many times. This chain connects TRBV4-1 to TRBJ2-3; no reliable D call. Trimming removed 0 bases at V and 2 bases at J, with 12 bases between. The V gene's germline CDR1 is MGHRA and CDR2 YSYEKL. CDR3 length: 16 residues. The CDR3 DNA sequence: TGCGCCAGCAGCCAAGAGACTTCCCCTAACACAGATACGCAGTATTTT. Translation gives CASSQETSPNTDTQYF.

The chain is built from TRBV6-2 or TRBV6-3 and TRBJ2-7; a weak D match, TRBD1 (5 bases). V was cut by 5 bases and J by 2 bases, with 7 bases left in between. CDR1 MNHEY and CDR2 SVGEGT come from the germline V gene. The CDR3 loop spans 12 amino acids. CDR3: CASSDRTYEQYV. CDR3 DNA: TGTGCCAGCAGTGACAGAACCTACGAGCAGTACGTC.

This clonotype was counted a few times. The gene calls are TRBV4-1 and TRBJ1-5; 7 bases line up with TRBD1. The length of the CDR3 is 14 residues. Germline V lookup: CDR1 MGHRA, CDR2 YSYEKL. The J segment lost 3 bases and the V segment lost 5 bases, leaving 4 bases of the junction unmatched. DNA of the CDR3: TGCGCCAGCAGCGCGGGACAGATCAATCAGCCCCAGCATTTT. Translating gives CASSAGQINQPQHF.

This clonotype has a handful of counts. The rearrangement uses TRBV5-4 and TRBJ1-4; the D gene is possibly TRBD1 (5 bases). This CDR3 comprises 15 residues. V lost 3 bases and J 0 bases, leaving 9 bases between the germline ends. In germline, CDR1 is SGHNT, CDR2 YYREEE (reference sequence). CDR3 nucleotides: TGTGCCAGCAGCTGGGACGCCGCAACTAATGAAAAACTGTTTTTT. Translated, it gives CASSWDAATNEKLFF.

This clonotype was counted at least ten times. The J gene is TRBJ1-5, the V gene TRBV7-6, with D possibly matching TRBD1 (5 bases). The CDR3 is 13 amino acids. Per the germline V gene, CDR1 is SGHVS and CDR2 is FNYEAQ. The ends were cut back, 9 bases at V and 6 bases at J, with 15 bases in the middle. The CDR3 here is CASSGGVRQPQHF. The CDR3 nucleotides read TGTGCCAGTAGCGGGGGGGTTCGTCAGCCCCAGCATTTT.

The chain uses TRBV12-3 or TRBV12-4 and TRBJ1-2; no reliable D call. The CDR3 extends over 18 amino acids. Trimming cost V 1 base and J 1 base, with 19 bases left between them. CDR3 in amino acids: CASSLEGSDNLSNYGYTF. For the CDR3, the DNA is TGTGCCAGCAGTTTAGAGGGCAGCGATAACCTAAGTAACTATGGCTACACCTTC.

The V and J genes are TRBV6-5 and TRBJ2-4, with D unclear. CDR1 is MNHEY and CDR2 is SVGAGI in the germline V gene. Trimming shortened V by 2 bases and J by 8 bases, and 13 bases separated the two germline ends. The CDR3 length is 14 residues. CDR3 protein: CASSYGRSLDIQYF. The DNA of the CDR3 is TGTGCCAGCAGTTACGGACGGAGCTTGGACATTCAGTACTTC.

This rearrangement joins TRBV11-2 to TRBJ2-1, with TRBD1 matching over 7 bases. The CDR3 consists of 13 residues. With 3 bases clipped from V and 7 bases from J, the junction kept 3 bases outside the gene matches. Germline CDR1 SGHAT, CDR2 FQNNGV. CDR3 loop: CASSLGQRNEQFF. The DNA for the CDR3 is TGTGCCAGCAGCTTGGGACAGAGAAATGAGCAGTTCTTC.

The chain is built from TRBV11-3 and TRBJ2-1, with 8 bases fitting TRBD1. V dropped 5 bases and J dropped 0; count of bases not matched to a gene: 9. CDR1 is SGHNT, CDR2 YENEEA, per germline. The CDR3 loop spans 17 amino acids. The DNA of the CDR3 is TGTGCCAGCAGCCCCAGGACAGGGATTGCCTCCTACAATGAGCAGTTCTTC. Translated: CASSPRTGIASYNEQFF.

This clonotype was seen more than once but under ten times. This sequence joins TRBV7-6 and TRBJ1-2; D gene ambiguous. The germline V and J ends were trimmed by 5 bases and 4 bases, with 14 bases remaining between them. CDR1 is SGHVS, CDR2 FNYEAQ, per germline. The CDR3 loop spans 14 amino acids. DNA of the CDR3: TGTGCCAGCAGCAACCCGGGCCTCGGCTATGGCTACACCTTC. Translating it yields CASSNPGLGYGYTF. The entire variable domain, with the rest obtained from reference TRBV7-6 and TRBJ1-2, is as follows: GAGVSQSPRYKVTKRGQDVALRCDPISGHVSLYWYRQALGQGPEFLTYFNYEAQQDKSGLPNDRFSAERPEGSISTLTIQRTEQRDSAMYRCASSNPGLGYGYTFGSGTRLTVV.

The chain has TRBV6-1 and TRBJ2-5; possibly TRBD1 or TRBD2 for D (6 bases each). CDR1 MNHNS and CDR2 SASEGT come from the germline V gene. V lost 8 bases, J lost 1 base, and 17 bases lay in between. CDR3 length equals 15 residues. CDR3 region: CASVEGGAAQETQYF. CDR3 in DNA: TGTGCCAGCGTGGAGGGGGGAGCGGCCCAAGAGACCCAGTACTTC.

This clonotype showed up just a few times. The chain carries TRBV20-1 and TRBJ2-7, with a tentative D call TRBD1 (6 bases). Germline CDR1 reads DFQATT; CDR2 reads SNEGSKA (reference sequence). CDR3 length: 14 residues. The ends were cut back, 4 bases at V and 2 bases at J, with 15 bases in the middle. CDR3 protein: CSAIQGINPYEQYV. The CDR3 DNA follows: TGCAGTGCTATACAGGGCATTAATCCCTACGAGCAGTACGTC.